Below, one TCR beta chain is given with its context. Its specificity is not known. Primers: 60 Vbeta forward and 13 Jbeta reverse. Original handling: In a later analysis, the count reached about 75 million unique TCR beta chains, with about 9.9 million shared. The data were produced by immunoSEQ multiplex PCR, yet TCRdb's version contains in-frame clones alone and is incomplete. Clonal size and the V and J genes are those of that table, whereas D and trimming came from the DNA. The sample records 90,000 to 110,000 clones, approximately 11% being singletons. These data originate in a study of cytomegalovirus exposure and HLA in healthy donors. Study-wide results and caveats: What TCR beta sequences reportedly achieved was accurate prediction of HLA-A and HLA-B alleles in most subjects. Researchers counted roughly 160 TCR beta chains as cytomegalovirus-associated. Earlier analysis found most TCR beta V segments productive about 87% or about 30% of the time.

The sequencing sample was made of PBMCs. This clonotype originated in a man between 40 and 49 years old in good health and CMV-seropositive.

The DNA of the CDR3 is TGTGCCATCAGTCCGACTATGAGTCAGTCAAACCGATACGAGCAGTACTTC. Its protein product is CAISPTMSQSNRYEQYF. V gene TRBV10-3 combines with J gene TRBJ2-7, with TRBD2 as a possible D gene (5 bases). The CDR3 has 17 amino acids. V was pared by 5 bases and J by 4 bases, with 24 bases between. Germline V lookup: CDR1 ENHRY, CDR2 SYGVKD.